This T cell receptor (beta chain) stems from a study of cytomegalovirus exposure and HLA in healthy donors (dated by TCRdb to about 2017). With respect to the entire study: An earlier analysis of 550 to 700 of the donors reported more than 250 Gb of sequence data and roughly 110 million unique TCR beta sequences from some 180 million T cells. Typing coverage differed by locus: A, B, C, DRB1 and DQB1 were typed in about 620-640 donors, DQA1 in about 500, DPA1 in 600 to 610, and DPB1 in roughly 450. The study aimed to test whether signatures of past pathogen exposure could be identified by cataloging public T cell receptors. To decide whether each TCR beta V gene segment behaved as functional or pseudogenic, an earlier analysis of fewer than 750 of the donors relied on high-throughput TCR beta sequencing. In a later analysis, previously published TCR beta repertoires from hundreds of donors were re-analyzed and high-resolution HLA genotyping was added so that TCR occurrence patterns could be studied. High-throughput TCR immunosequencing, statistical association of individual TCRs with disease status, and machine learning were combined to predict cytomegalovirus infection status. The T cell repertoires of 666 subjects were profiled by immunosequencing and related to cytomegalovirus serostatus. Among 398 genotyped donors of the cohort, an average of approximately 240,000 unique TCR beta nucleotide sequences was sequenced per donor, of which 15% to 20% were non-productive. A later genetic analysis used genome-wide SNP genotypes for about 65% of the roughly 670 donors, treating that subset as a discovery cohort. Class I and class II HLA loci were covered by the typing at four-digit resolution. The genetic ancestry cluster associated with self-reported Caucasian donors included around four fifths of the approximately 400 genotyped donors. Alongside the repertoire data, information on donor age, sex, ethnicity and CMV serostatus was compiled. An early release that covered roughly 600 HLA-typed donors contained approximately 300 gigabases of sequencing data and 70 million to 100 million unique TCR sequences. All discovery cohort repertoires had been generated on a single sequencing platform. Rather than using new phenotypic data, the later analysis identified candidate immune exposures from TCR beta sequences and from how often those sequences occurred across donors. Roughly five DR-DQ haplotypes were handled as single units for association and clustering, since linkage in the cohort was strong. In addition to the first cohort of 666 subjects, a separate validation cohort of 120 different subjects was used. Beyond this particular receptor, the publication reports: The earlier analysis of around 600 of the donors excluded around 17 rarely observed V segments, including chromosome 9 orphons, because counts were too low. A further reported finding was that TCR beta sequences accurately predicted the HLA-A and HLA-B alleles for most subjects in the first cohort. In a later analysis, HLA-associated TCR beta chains were found to be more clonally expanded and to have lower generation probabilities than equally common non-associated chains. V-gene and J-gene trimming of TCR beta chains was associated with a missense DCLRE1C variant in a later genetic analysis, and the association was replicated in an independent cohort. The cohort was sequenced for TCR beta chains only, and without alpha or paired-chain data the features that could be detected were limited. A few of the identified cytomegalovirus-associated TCR beta chains were confirmed in vitro to be specific for cytomegalovirus antigens. The presence/absence analyses assumed that sequencing depth was roughly uniform across donors, and that assumption may not be true. The authors suggested that the approach could potentially be extended to other disease states and immunological phenotypes. CMV serostatus was the only immune exposure information available for the cohort. Compared with the roughly 670-donor mean, donors in an Asian-associated ancestry cluster had fewer N-insertions in productive TCRs, according to a later genetic analysis. The classifier was reported to diagnose cytomegalovirus status with high specificity and sensitivity in both the original and validation cohorts. Correlated functional status among segregating V segments might be attributable to linkage disequilibrium, but an unknown experimental factor could not be ruled out. In an earlier analysis of approximately 590 of the donors, most TCR beta V segments appeared in productive rearrangements about 87% or about 30% of the time, broadly matching IMGT annotations. In the study, 164 TCR beta chains were listed as associated with cytomegalovirus. Most CMV-associated TCR beta chains appeared to be HLA-restricted in a later analysis, and the HLA associations seemed to be driven largely by CMV exposure. Because HLA typing was missing for some donors at each locus, association tests included only the typed subset. A cluster of highly shared sequence variants was judged likely to represent a technical artifact of the sequencing pipeline. While some public TCRs were present in many individuals, most TCR sequences turned up only very rarely across donors. Assigning TCR associations to individual alleles was difficult when HLA alleles, especially DR and DQ, strongly co-occurred. A later analysis associated 16,951 TCR beta sequences with specific HLA alleles at a false discovery rate of 0.05. According to a later analysis, parvovirus B19, influenza, CMV and Epstein-Barr virus appeared linked to several top co-occurrence clusters. In a later analysis, TCR association rates were found to vary across HLA loci, with the most associated TCRs seen for DRB1 alleles and the fewest for HLA-C alleles.

Only one count was recorded for this clone. This receptor's antigen is unknown. No base qualities exist here, and no much larger clone lies one base off it. Library construction relied on the immunoSEQ multiplex PCR assay. For the multiplex PCR, a mixture combining 60 forward primers for TCR Vbeta segments and 13 reverse primers for TCR Jbeta segments was used. The CDR3 region of rearranged TCR beta genes was amplified from genomic DNA by a multiplex PCR assay. The Illumina HiSeq System was used to sequence the amplified TCR beta libraries as 87-base-pair reads. The source study handled its data this way. A later analysis counted about 82 million unique TCR beta chains across the 700 or so repertoires, and some 11 million of these chains were shared by at least two donors. A nearest-neighbor algorithm error-corrected the raw reads and collapsed the reads into unique sequences, merging closely related sequences to remove PCR and sequencing errors. To assign V, D and J gene segments, CDR3 sequences were aligned to IMGT reference sequences. For a sequence to be retained, a match of at least six nucleotides to both a V gene segment and a J gene segment was required. A rearrangement was called productive if the CDR3 had no stop codons and remained in frame with V and J, and every other rearrangement was called non-productive. Following IMGT convention, CDR3 was defined as the stretch from the second conserved V-encoded cysteine up to the conserved J-encoded phenylalanine. The earlier analysis of about 620 of the donors excluded sequences that lacked an unambiguous match to a single V gene segment. An earlier analysis of approximately 590 of the donors classified V segments as functional when productive rearrangements were above 56.7% and as segregating when the standard deviation between donors was above 5%. To diagnose cytomegalovirus status from the catalog of TCR beta chain sequences, a statistical classification framework was built. A later analysis assigned V and J genes by comparing TCR nucleotide sequences with IMGT/GENE-DB human TR gene sequences. In a later analysis, CDR3 sequences and most-parsimonious VDJ recombination scenarios were assigned using the TCRdist pipeline. A later analysis defined each TCR beta chain by its CDR3 amino acid sequence plus V-gene family, and excluded reads lacking a unique V-gene family. To address suspected cross-contamination and a sequencing artifact, a later analysis removed 550 to 750 highly shared, low-generation-probability nucleotide sequences. In a later analysis, a clonal expansion index was calculated for each public chain from normalized within-repertoire ranks of inferred template counts. A later analysis computed generation probabilities with a VDJ recombination model fitted to out-of-frame rearrangements, and checked the results against IGoR. In a later analysis, TCR-TCR, TCR-HLA and TCR-CMV co-occurrence was scored with hypergeometric tests, and a repertoire-size bias correction was applied to TCR pairs. False discovery rates were estimated in a later analysis by permuting HLA or CMV assignments 20 times. In a later analysis, co-occurring TCRs were grouped using DBSCAN, and TCRdist sequence similarity was added for clustering within HLA-allele-positive subsets. Co-occurrence clustering excluded repertoires with fewer than 30,000 or more than 120,000 public chains, plus five with anomalous nucleotide sharing. TCRdb obtained this table from immuneACCESS and retained in-frame rearrangements with V and J assigned. These tables miss some clones; where compared with another copy, unresolved V genes account for less than half of the shortfall, and the remainder is unexplained. V and J calls and clone size are given by that table; D and trimming were obtained from the DNA. Here the sample has about 100,000 clones; roughly 69% occur a single time. The ten largest make up 2.6% of the sample.

In total, approximately 690 healthy bone marrow donors made up the cohort. All cohort members were sampled while nominally healthy, although unrecorded immune exposures were likely present. The donor was CMV seropositive and was included in the group of some 290 seropositive cohort members. Every donor gave a peripheral blood sample, and the peripheral blood mononuclear cells from that sample were used for TCR beta sequencing. The Qiagen DNeasy Blood Extraction Kit was used to extract genomic DNA from the blood cell samples. Material for sequencing was PBMCs. The sequence came from a man aged 45-65 years in good health and CMV-seropositive.

Read as DNA, the sequence is TGTGCCATCAGTCCGACAGGGGGCTACGAGCAGTACTTC. Translated, this is CAISPTGGYEQYF. Rearrangement joined TRBV10-3 to TRBJ2-7, and TRBD1 aligns with 9 junction nucleotides. Including the terminal cysteine and phenylalanine, the CDR3 comprises 13 residues. CDR3 DNA is the only sequence kept; it has 39 bases, read in frame from the first base. V is cut back by 5 bases and J by 3 bases, with 2 bases in the junction unmatched. Taken from the germline V gene, the CDR1 and CDR2 loops are ENHRY and SYGVKD.